The rows below give T cell receptor beta chains drawn from one sample of a study of T cells in Graves' hyperthyroidism and ophthalmopathy. TCRdb reprocessed the multiplex PCR reads with MiXCR, giving one entry per CDR3 protein. This sample carries 240,000 or so distinct CDR3 sequences, about a sixth of them seen once, and the ten largest clones take under 35%. The sequenced material came from blood. The receptors were gathered from a woman between 18 and 30 years old with Graves' ophthalmopathy. CDR3s include the opening cysteine and the closing phenylalanine or tryptophan. The D gene is left open where the match is weak. For some rows the clone size is stated as once, few or many, or as a class when expanded; others skip it.

few	TRBV3-1	TRBD1	TRBJ1-1	CASRLTLDRGVTEAFF	TGTGCCAGCAGACTTACTTTGGACAGGGGGGTCACTGAAGCTTTCTTT
many	TRBV10-2	TRBD1	TRBJ1-1	CASSYPGQGNTEAFF	TGCGCCAGCAGTTACCCGGGACAGGGGAACACTGAAGCTTTCTTT
-	TRBV2	-	TRBJ2-7	CASSLYRYEQYF	TGTGCCAGCAGCCTCTACCGCTACGAGCAGTACTTC
many	TRBV2	TRBD2	TRBJ2-5	CASGGGMAETQYF	TGTGCCAGCGGCGGGGGAATGGCAGAGACCCAGTACTTC
many	TRBV10-3	-	TRBJ2-1	CAISADHYNEQFF	TGTGCCATCAGTGCGGACCACTACAATGAGCAGTTCTTC
many	TRBV6-1	-	TRBJ1-2	CASMQLRSGDDGYTF	TGTGCCAGCATGCAATTAAGGTCAGGGGACGATGGCTACACCTTC
many	TRBV15	TRBD1	TRBJ1-2	CATGRQGRNYGYTF	TGTGCCACCGGGAGACAGGGGCGGAACTATGGCTACACCTTC
many	TRBV5-6	TRBD2	TRBJ2-7	CASSLDLAGGHIFEQYF	TGTGCCAGCAGCTTGGACTTAGCGGGAGGCCATATTTTCGAGCAGTACTTC
-	TRBV5-1	-	TRBJ1-2	CASSSSRVSYGYTF	TGCGCCAGCAGCTCGAGCAGGGTAAGCTATGGCTACACCTTC
-	TRBV28	-	TRBJ2-7	CASNKWRGLDEQYF	TGTGCCAGCAACAAGTGGAGGGGGCTCGACGAGCAGTACTTC
many	TRBV6-1	TRBD2	TRBJ2-7	CASSLPGGYEQYF	TGTGCCAGCAGTCTACCGGGGGGTTACGAGCAGTACTTC
many	TRBV20-1	-	TRBJ2-3	CSAGGTEASTDTQYF	TGCAGTGCTGGAGGGACGGAAGCTAGCACAGATACGCAGTATTTT
many	TRBV2	-	TRBJ1-1	CASRRTMNTEAFF	TGTGCCAGCAGAAGGACAATGAACACTGAAGCTTTCTTT
many	TRBV6-2/TRBV6-3	-	TRBJ2-1	CASTTAGADYNEQFF	TGTGCCAGCACCACAGCAGGGGCAGACTACAATGAGCAGTTCTTC
many	TRBV7-9	TRBD1	TRBJ2-2	CASRSGTGLAGELFF	TGTGCCAGCAGATCCGGGACAGGGTTGGCCGGGGAGCTGTTTTTT
many	TRBV11-2	-	TRBJ2-1	CASNLGAGSYNEQFF	TGTGCCAGCAACTTAGGGGCGGGATCCTACAATGAGCAGTTCTTC
many	TRBV27	-	TRBJ1-2	CASSPSQVGNYGYTF	TGTGCCAGCAGTCCCTCTCAGGTGGGGAACTATGGCTACACCTTC
many	TRBV10-2	-	TRBJ1-5	CASRSRGKGQPQHF	TGCGCCAGCCGAAGCAGGGGAAAAGGTCAGCCCCAGCATTTT
many	TRBV6-6	-	TRBJ2-1	CASSYSQMGRVEQFF	TGTGCCAGCAGTTACTCGCAAATGGGGCGGGTTGAGCAGTTCTTC
many	TRBV3-1	-	TRBJ1-2	CASSQEGGNYGYTF	TGTGCCAGCAGCCAAGAGGGGGGGAACTATGGCTACACCTTC
many	TRBV11-2	TRBD2	TRBJ2-5	CASSRSRTSLAGVQETQYF	TGTGCCAGCAGCCGATCTAGAACGAGTCTAGCGGGAGTTCAAGAGACCCAGTACTTC
many	TRBV5-1	TRBD2	TRBJ2-1	CASSLLAGVYNEQFF	TGTGCCAGCAGCTTACTAGCGGGCGTCTACAATGAGCAGTTCTTC
many	TRBV10-3	-	TRBJ1-1	CAIKGGPNTEAFF	TGTGCCATCAAAGGGGGACCGAACACTGAAGCTTTCTTT
many	TRBV5-1	TRBD1	TRBJ1-1	CASSRDRNTEAFF	TGTGCCAGCAGCCGGGACAGAAACACTGAAGCTTTCTTT
-	TRBV19	TRBD1	TRBJ2-2	CASSSLDRARTGELFF	TGTGCCAGTAGTTCCCTGGACAGGGCCCGCACCGGGGAGCTGTTTTTT
many	TRBV20-1	-	TRBJ2-7	CSASDGPTYEQYF	TGCAGTGCTTCCGACGGGCCTACCTACGAGCAGTACTTC
many	TRBV7-9	TRBD1	TRBJ1-4	CASSYTGDGEEKLFF	TGTGCCAGCAGTTATACAGGGGATGGTGAGGAAAAACTGTTTTTT
many	TRBV6-5	-	TRBJ2-2	CASSYDETNTGELFF	TGTGCCAGCAGTTACGATGAGACAAACACCGGGGAGCTGTTTTTT
-	TRBV12-3/TRBV12-4	-	TRBJ1-1	CASNEGNTEAFF	TGTGCCAGCAATGAGGGAAACACTGAAGCTTTCTTT